The 3 T cell receptor beta chains presented below share a single source sample, sequenced in a study of T cells after yellow fever vaccination. TCRdb re-derived calls from the 5' RACE reads in MiXCR, one entry per CDR3 protein. The table has about 500,000 distinct CDR3 sequences, roughly a sixth seen once; the top ten hold roughly 17%. Specimen: PBMCs, collected 5 to 6 days after the first yellow fever vaccination. These receptors all come from a man younger than 35 who received the YFV17D yellow fever vaccine.

The chain carries TRBV14 and TRBJ2-5, with D possibly matching TRBD1 (6 bases). CDR1 and CDR2 (germline): SGHDN, FVKESK. There are 15 residues in the CDR3. V was clipped by 0 bases and J by 4 bases, with 12 bases between them. The CDR3 sequence is CASSQDHWGRETQYF. CDR3 nucleotides: TGTGCCAGCAGCCAAGATCACTGGGGGCGAGAGACCCAGTACTTC.

This clonotype was observed a few times. CDR3 amino acids: CASSLSSAQETQYF. CDR3 sequence (DNA): TGTGCCAGCAGTTTGTCTAGCGCCCAAGAGACCCAGTACTTC. V is TRBV12-3 or TRBV12-4 and J is TRBJ2-5; tentative D call: TRBD2 (6 bases). The V and J ends lost 3 bases and 1 base respectively, with 9 bases between them. There are 14 residues in the CDR3.

The V and J genes are TRBV7-8 and TRBJ2-3; 7 bases match TRBD1. This CDR3 spans 16 amino acids. Germline CDR1 SGHVS, CDR2 FQNEAQ. The V segment lost 3 bases and the J segment 0 bases; nucleotides outside the gene matches: 6. The chain's CDR3 is CASSFRGGLSTDTQYF. The CDR3 bases are TGTGCCAGCAGCTTTCGAGGGGGCCTCAGCACAGATACGCAGTATTTT.